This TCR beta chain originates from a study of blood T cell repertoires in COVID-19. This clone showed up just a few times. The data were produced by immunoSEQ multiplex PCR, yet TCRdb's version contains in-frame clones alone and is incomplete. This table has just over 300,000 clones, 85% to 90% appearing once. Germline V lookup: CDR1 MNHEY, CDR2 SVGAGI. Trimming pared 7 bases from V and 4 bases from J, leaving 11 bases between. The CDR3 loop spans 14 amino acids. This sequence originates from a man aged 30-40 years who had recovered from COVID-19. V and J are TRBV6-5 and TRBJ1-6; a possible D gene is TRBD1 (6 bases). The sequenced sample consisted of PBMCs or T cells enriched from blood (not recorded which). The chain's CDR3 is CASTQTGYNSPLHF. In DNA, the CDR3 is TGTGCCAGCACCCAGACAGGTTATAATTCACCCCTCCACTTT.